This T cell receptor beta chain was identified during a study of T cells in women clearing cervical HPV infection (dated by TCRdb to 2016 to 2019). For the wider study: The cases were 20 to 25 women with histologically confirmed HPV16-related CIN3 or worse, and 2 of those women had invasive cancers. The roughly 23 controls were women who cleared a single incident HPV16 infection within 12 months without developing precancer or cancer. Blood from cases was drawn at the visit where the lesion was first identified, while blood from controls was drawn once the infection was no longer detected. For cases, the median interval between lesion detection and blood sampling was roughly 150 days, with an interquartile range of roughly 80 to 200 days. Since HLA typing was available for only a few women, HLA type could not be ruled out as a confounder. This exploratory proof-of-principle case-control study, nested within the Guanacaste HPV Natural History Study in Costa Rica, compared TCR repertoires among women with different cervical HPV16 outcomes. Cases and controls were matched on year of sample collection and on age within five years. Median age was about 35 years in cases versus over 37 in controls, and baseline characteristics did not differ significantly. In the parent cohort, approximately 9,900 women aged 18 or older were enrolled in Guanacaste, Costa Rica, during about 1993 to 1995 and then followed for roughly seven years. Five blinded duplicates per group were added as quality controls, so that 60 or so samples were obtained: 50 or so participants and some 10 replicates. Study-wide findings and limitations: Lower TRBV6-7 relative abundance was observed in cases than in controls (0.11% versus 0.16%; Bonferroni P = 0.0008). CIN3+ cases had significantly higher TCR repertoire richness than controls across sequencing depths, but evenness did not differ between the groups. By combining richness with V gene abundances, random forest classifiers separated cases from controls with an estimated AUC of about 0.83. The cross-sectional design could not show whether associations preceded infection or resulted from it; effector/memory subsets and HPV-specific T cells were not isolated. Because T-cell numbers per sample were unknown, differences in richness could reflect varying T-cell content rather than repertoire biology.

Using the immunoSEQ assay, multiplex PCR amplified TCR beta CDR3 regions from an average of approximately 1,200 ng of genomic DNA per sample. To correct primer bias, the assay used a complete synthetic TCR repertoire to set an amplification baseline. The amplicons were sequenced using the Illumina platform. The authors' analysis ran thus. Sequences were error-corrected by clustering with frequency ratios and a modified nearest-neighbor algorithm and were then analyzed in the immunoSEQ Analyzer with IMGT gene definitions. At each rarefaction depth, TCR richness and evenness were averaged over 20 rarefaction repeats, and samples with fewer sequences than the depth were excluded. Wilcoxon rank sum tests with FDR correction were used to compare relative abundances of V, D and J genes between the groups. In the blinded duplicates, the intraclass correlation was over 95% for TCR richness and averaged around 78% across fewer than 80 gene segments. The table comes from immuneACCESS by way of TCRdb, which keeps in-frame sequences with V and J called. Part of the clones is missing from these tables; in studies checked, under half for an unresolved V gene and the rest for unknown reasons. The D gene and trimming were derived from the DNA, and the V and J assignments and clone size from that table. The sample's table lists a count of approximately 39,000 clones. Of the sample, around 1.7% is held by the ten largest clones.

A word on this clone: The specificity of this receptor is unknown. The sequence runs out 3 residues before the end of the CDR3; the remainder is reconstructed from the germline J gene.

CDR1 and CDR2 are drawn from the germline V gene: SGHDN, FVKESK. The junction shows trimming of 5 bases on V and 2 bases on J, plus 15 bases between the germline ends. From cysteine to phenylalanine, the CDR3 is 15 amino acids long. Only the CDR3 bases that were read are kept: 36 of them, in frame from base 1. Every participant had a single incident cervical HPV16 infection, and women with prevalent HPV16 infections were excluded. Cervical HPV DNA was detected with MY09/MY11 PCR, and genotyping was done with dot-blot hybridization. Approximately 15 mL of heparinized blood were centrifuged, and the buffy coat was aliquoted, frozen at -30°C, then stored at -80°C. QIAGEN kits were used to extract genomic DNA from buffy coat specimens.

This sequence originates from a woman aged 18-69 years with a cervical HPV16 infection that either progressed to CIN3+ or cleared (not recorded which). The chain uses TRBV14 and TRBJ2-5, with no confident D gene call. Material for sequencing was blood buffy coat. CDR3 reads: CASSKLLARQETQYF. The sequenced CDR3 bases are TGTGCCAGCAGCAAGCTACTGGCTAGACAAGAGACC.